This TCR beta chain was retrieved from a study of blood T cells in healthy people across ages (dated by TCRdb to 2013 to 2016). At the level of the whole study: In model experiments, roughly one uniquely barcoded TCR beta cDNA molecule per two T cells was captured by template switching. Using deep sequencing normalized with unique cDNA molecular identifiers, the study measured how TCR beta repertoire diversity changes with age. The donors were split into four age groups: young (average around 15 years), middle-aged (39), aged (about 62) and long-lived (under 90). To avoid experimental bias, donors of different ages were distributed randomly across sequencing lanes. For two donors (one aged 18 to 29 and one aged 80 or older), the study analyzed two additional independent replicas of 1 million unique cDNA reads from the same blood draw.

The library was obtained by 5' RACE. The sample was run on an Illumina HiSeq 2500. A second PCR of about 7 to 12 cycles was performed with a sample-barcoded 5' primer and a J-beta primer mix. A template-switch 5' adaptor carrying 12 random nucleotides introduced a unique molecular identifier onto each TCR beta cDNA molecule. Each sample yielded at least 2.5 million CDR3-containing paired-end reads. First-strand cDNA was synthesized from all RNA with the Mint cDNA synthesis kit, primed by a TRBC-specific oligonucleotide. After uracil-DNA glycosylase treatment, a first 18-cycle PCR used universal primers M1SS and BC2_uni_R on all cDNA. Processing in the source paper ran as follows. For normalization, 1 million high-quality reads were randomly selected from each sample, with every read carrying a distinct molecular identifier. Instead of being binned into consensus sequences, reads with shared molecular identifiers were discarded. MiTCR, run with a Q25 quality threshold and the strictest error-elimination algorithm, handled CDR3 identification, clonotype clustering and error correction. A nonparametric unseen species model with Euler transformation was used to estimate lower-bound total TCR beta diversity. TCRdb reworked the public reads: Q25 trimming with fastp, MiXCR clone assembly, productive beta chains retained. Records with the same CDR3 protein are collapsed into one entry carrying the most frequent genes and DNA. The V and J calls follow TCRdb's processing rather than the paper's. For this sample there are about 580,000 distinct CDR3 sequences; less than 60% appear just once. The ten largest clones take up 20% to 25% of the sample.

Paper-wide results and their limitations: Compared with the aged group, the long-lived group had more naive CD4+ T cells, fewer expanded clones and increased TCR diversity, suggesting age selection. Because the CMV infection status of the donors was unknown, age-related changes in expanded clonotypes may potentially have been confounded. Observed TCR beta diversity correlated strongly with the percentage of naive T cells measured by flow cytometry. As age increased, observed TCR beta diversity per million T cells dropped in a roughly linear way, and a significant reduction was already evident by age roughly 36. Bulk unsorted PBMC profiling prevented conclusive comparison of naive and antigen-experienced compartments. Estimates of total diversity based on one million sequenced T cells were considered lower bounds and underestimates.

The CDR3 holds 13 amino acids from the cysteine to the phenylalanine. Only the CDR3 part of the read is kept: 39 bases, read in frame from the first base. V and J lose 4 bases and 2 bases, and a span of 9 bases separates them. CDR1 and CDR2 were assigned from the germline V gene as SGDLS and YYNGEE. Remarks on this clonotype: Its antigen is not yet known. No quality values exist for individual bases; no much larger clone is one base distant.

The donors were roughly 40 Caucasian individuals from Russia, aged roughly 6 to 100 years, who were systemically healthy. Ten milliliters of peripheral blood were drawn from each donor into EDTA-treated Vacutainer tubes. Ficoll-Paque density-gradient centrifugation was used to isolate PBMCs, with at least 6 million obtained per sample. Trizol reagent was used to extract total RNA from the PBMCs, yielding at least 5 micrograms per sample. Naive CD45RAhigh/CD27high T cell percentages were measured by flow cytometry on a PBMC aliquot from every donor. This sequence originates from a man older than 75 in good health. The V and J genes are TRBV9 and TRBJ1-1; TRBD1 is a possible D gene, resting on 5 matching bases. Sequenced material: blood. The CDR3 reads as follows: CASSPWTNTEAFF. The base sequence is TGTGCCAGCAGCCCCTGGACAAACACTGAAGCTTTCTTT.